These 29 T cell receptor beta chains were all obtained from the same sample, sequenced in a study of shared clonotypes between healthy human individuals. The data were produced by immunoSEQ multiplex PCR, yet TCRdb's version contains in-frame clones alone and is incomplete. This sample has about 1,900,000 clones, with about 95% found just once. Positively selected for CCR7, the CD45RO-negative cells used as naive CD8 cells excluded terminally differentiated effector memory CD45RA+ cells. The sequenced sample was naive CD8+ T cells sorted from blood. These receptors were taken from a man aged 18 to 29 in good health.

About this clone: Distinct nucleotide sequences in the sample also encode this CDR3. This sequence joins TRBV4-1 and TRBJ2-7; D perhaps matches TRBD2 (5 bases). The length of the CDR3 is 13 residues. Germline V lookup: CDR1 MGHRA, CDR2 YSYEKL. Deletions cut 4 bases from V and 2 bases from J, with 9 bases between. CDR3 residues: CASSLGLAYEQYF. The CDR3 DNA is TGCGCCAGCAGCCTAGGACTGGCCTACGAGCAGTACTTC.

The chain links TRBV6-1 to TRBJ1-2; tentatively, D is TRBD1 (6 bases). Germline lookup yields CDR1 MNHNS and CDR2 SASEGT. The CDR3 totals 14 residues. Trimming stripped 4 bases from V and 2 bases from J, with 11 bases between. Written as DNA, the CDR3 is TGTGCCAGCAGTGCCACGGGGGGCAACTATGGCTACACCTTC. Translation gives CASSATGGNYGYTF.

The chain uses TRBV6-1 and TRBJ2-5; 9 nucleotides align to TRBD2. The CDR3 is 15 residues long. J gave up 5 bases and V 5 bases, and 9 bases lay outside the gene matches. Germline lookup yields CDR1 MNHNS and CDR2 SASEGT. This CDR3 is CASSKTGTSTETQYF. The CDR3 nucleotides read TGTGCCAGCAGTAAAACCGGGACTAGCACGGAGACCCAGTACTTC.

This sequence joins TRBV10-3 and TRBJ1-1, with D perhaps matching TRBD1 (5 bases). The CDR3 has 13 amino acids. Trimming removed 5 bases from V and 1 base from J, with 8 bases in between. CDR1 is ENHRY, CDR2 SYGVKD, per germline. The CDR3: CAISSRGNTEAFF. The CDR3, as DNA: TGTGCCATCAGTTCAAGGGGGAACACTGAAGCTTTCTTT.

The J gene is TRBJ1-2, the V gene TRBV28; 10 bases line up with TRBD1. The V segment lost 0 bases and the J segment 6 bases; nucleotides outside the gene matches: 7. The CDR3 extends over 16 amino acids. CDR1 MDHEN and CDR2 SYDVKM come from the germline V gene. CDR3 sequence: CASSLWGGTGDDGYTF. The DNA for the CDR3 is TGTGCCAGCAGTTTATGGGGAGGGACAGGGGACGATGGCTACACCTTC.

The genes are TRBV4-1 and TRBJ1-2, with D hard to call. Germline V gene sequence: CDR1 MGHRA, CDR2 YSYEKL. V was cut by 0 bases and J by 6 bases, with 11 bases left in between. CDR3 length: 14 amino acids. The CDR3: CASSQDVTDDGYTF. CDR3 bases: TGCGCCAGCAGCCAAGATGTCACCGACGATGGCTACACCTTC.

The chain's CDR3 is CASSFNNRVQPLRNSPLHF. CDR3 DNA: TGTGCCAGCAGCTTCAACAACAGGGTGCAGCCTCTGAGGAATTCACCCCTCCACTTT. This chain uses TRBV7-9 with TRBJ1-6, with TRBD1 as a possible D gene (6 bases). This CDR3 is built from 19 residues. From germline, CDR1 is SEHNR and CDR2 FQNEAQ (reference sequence). Trimming left V 3 bases short and J 7 bases short, with 25 bases between. The full variable domain, in which reference TRBV7-9 and TRBJ1-6 provide the parts outside the CDR3, is DTGVSQNPRHKITKRGQNVTFRCDPISEHNRLYWYRQTLGQGPEFLTYFQNEAQLEKSRLLSDRFSAERPKGSFSTLEIQRTEQGDSAMYLCASSFNNRVQPLRNSPLHFGNGTRLTVT.

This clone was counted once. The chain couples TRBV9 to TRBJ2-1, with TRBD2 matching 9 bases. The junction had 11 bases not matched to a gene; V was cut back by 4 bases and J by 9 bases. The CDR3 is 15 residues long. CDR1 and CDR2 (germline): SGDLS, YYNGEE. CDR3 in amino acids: CASSPGSGGSREQFF. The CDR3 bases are TGTGCCAGCAGCCCGGGGAGCGGGGGGAGTCGTGAGCAGTTCTTC.

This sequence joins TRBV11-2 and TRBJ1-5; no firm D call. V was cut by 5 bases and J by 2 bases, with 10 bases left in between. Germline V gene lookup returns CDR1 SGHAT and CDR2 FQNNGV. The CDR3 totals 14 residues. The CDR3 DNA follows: TGTGCCAGCAGCCAGGCGGGAGGCAATCAGCCCCAGCATTTT. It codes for CASSQAGGNQPQHF.

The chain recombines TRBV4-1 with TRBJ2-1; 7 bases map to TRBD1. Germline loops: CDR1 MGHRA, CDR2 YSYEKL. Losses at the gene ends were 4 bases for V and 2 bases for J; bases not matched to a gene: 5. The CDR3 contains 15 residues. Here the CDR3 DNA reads TGCGCCAGCAGCCTCAGACAGGGTACCTACAATGAGCAGTTCTTC. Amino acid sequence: CASSLRQGTYNEQFF.

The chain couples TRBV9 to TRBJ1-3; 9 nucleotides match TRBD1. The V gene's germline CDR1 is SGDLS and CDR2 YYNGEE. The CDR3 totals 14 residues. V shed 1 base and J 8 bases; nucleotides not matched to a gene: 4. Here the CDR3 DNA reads TGTGCCAGCAGCGTAACAGGGGGCCAGGACACCATATATTTT. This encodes CASSVTGGQDTIYF.

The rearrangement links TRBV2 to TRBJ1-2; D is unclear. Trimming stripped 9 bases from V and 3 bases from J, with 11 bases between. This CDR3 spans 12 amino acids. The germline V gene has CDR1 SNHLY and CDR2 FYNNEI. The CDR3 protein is CARSIPDYGYTF. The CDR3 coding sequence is TGTGCCAGGTCGATCCCTGACTATGGCTACACCTTC.

The CDR3 spells CAWSVGAGHDEQYF. The CDR3 DNA follows: TGTGCCTGGAGTGTAGGAGCGGGACACGACGAGCAGTACTTC. The chain employs TRBV30 and TRBJ2-7, with D possibly TRBD2 on 7 matching bases. Trimming stripped 0 bases from V and 5 bases from J, with 14 bases between. Germline V CDR1 and CDR2: GTSNPN, SVGIG (reference sequence). The CDR3 has 14 residues.

CDR3 sequence: CASSPDRAAYEQYF. For the CDR3, the DNA is TGTGCCAGCAGCCCCGACAGGGCCGCCTACGAGCAGTACTTC. The chain links TRBV5-5 to TRBJ2-7; TRBD1 agrees at 7 bases. Germline assignment: CDR1 SGHKS and CDR2 YYEKEE (reference sequence). The CDR3 runs 14 residues. The J segment lost 2 bases and the V segment lost 4 bases, leaving 6 bases of the junction unmatched.

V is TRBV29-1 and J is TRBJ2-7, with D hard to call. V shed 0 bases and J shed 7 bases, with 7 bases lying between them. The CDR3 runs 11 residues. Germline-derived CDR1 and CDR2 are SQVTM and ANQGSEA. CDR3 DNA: TGCAGCGTTGAAGATGGTCGGGAGCAGTACTTC. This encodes CSVEDGREQYF.

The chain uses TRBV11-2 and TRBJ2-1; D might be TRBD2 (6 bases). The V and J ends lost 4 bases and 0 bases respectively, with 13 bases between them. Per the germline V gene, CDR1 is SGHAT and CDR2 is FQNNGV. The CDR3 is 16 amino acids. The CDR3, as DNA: TGTGCCAGCAGCTACCACGGAGGGGCCTCCTACAATGAGCAGTTCTTC. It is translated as CASSYHGGASYNEQFF.

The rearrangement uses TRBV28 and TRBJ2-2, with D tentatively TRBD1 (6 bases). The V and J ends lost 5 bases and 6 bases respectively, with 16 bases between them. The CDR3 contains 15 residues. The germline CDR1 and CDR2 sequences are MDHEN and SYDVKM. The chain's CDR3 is CASSVSGVWAGELFF. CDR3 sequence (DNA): TGTGCCAGCAGTGTCTCAGGGGTTTGGGCCGGGGAGCTGTTTTTT.

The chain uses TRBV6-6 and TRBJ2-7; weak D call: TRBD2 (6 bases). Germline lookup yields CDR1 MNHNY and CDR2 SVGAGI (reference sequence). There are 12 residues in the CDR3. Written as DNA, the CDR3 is TGTGCTAGCGGCGGGAACCCCTACGAGCAGTACTTC. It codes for CASGGNPYEQYF.

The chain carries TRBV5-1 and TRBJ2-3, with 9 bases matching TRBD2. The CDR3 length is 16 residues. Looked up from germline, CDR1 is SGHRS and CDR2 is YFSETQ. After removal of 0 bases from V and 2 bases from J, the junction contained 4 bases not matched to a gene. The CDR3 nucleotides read TGCGCCAGCAGCTTGGCGGCGGGGGGGACCACAGATACGCAGTATTTT. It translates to CASSLAAGGTTDTQYF. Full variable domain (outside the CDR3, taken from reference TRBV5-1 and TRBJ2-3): KAGVTQTPRYLIKTRGQQVTLSCSPISGHRSVSWYQQTPGQGLQFLFEYFSETQRNKGNFPGRFSGRQFSNSRSEMNVSTLELGDSALYLCASSLAAGGTTDTQYFGPGTRLTVL.

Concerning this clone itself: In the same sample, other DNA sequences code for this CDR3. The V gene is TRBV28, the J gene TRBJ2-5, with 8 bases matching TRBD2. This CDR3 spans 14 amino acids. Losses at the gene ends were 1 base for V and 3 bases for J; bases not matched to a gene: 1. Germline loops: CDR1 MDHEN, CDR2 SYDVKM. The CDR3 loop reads CASSLSGGKETQYF. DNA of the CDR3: TGTGCCAGCAGTTTATCGGGGGGGAAAGAGACCCAGTACTTC.

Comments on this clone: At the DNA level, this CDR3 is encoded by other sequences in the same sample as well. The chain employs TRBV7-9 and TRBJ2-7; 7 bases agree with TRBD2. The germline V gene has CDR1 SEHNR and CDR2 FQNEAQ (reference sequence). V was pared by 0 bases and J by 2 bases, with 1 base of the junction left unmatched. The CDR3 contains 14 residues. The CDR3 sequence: CASSLAGGPYEQYF. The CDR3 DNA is TGTGCCAGCAGCTTAGCGGGAGGGCCCTACGAGCAGTACTTC.

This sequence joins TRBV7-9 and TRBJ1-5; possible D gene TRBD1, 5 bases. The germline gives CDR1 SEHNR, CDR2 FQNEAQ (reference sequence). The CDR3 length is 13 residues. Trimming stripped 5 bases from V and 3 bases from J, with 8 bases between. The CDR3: CASSQQDNQPQHF. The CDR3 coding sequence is TGTGCCAGCAGCCAACAGGACAATCAGCCCCAGCATTTT.

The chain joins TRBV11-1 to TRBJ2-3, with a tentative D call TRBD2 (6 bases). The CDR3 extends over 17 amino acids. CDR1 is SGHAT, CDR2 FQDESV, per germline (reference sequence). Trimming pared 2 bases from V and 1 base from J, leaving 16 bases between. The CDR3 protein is CASSLFSSASGTDTQYF. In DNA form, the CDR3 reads TGTGCCAGCAGCTTATTCAGTTCGGCTAGCGGCACAGATACGCAGTATTTT.

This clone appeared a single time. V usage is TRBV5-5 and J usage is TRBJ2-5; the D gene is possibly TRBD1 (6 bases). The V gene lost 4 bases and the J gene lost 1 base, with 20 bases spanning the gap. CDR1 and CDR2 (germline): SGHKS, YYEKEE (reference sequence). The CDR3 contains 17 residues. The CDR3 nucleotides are TGTGCCAGCAGCCTCGTTCACAGGGTGAGCCCCCAAGAGACCCAGTACTTC. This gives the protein CASSLVHRVSPQETQYF.

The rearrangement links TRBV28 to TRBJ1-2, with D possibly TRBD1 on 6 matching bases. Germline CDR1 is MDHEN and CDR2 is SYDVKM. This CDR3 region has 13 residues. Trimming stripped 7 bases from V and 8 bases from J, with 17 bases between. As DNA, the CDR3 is TGTGCCAGCACCGTACAGGGTGGACAAGGCTACACCTTC. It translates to CASTVQGGQGYTF.

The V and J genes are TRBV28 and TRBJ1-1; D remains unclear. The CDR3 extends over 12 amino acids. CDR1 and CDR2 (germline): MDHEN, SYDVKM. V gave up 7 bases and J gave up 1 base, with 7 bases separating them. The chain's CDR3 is CASKWRNTEAFF. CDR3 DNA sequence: TGTGCCAGCAAATGGAGGAACACTGAAGCTTTCTTT.

The CDR3 here is CASSILGGHRTDTQYF. DNA for the CDR3: TGTGCCAGTAGTATATTGGGGGGACACCGCACAGATACGCAGTATTTT. The chain joins TRBV19 to TRBJ2-3, with D perhaps being TRBD1 or TRBD2 (6 bases each). CDR3 length equals 16 residues. Germline assignment: CDR1 LNHDA and CDR2 SQIVND (reference sequence). Trimming shortened V by 2 bases and J by 1 base, and 13 bases separated the two germline ends. The variable domain in full, completed from reference TRBV19 and TRBJ2-3, reads DGGITQSPKYLFRKEGQNVTLSCEQNLNHDAMYWYRQDPGQGLRLIYYSQIVNDFQKGDIAEGYSVSREKKESFPLTVTSAQKNPTAFYLCASSILGGHRTDTQYFGPGTRLTVL.

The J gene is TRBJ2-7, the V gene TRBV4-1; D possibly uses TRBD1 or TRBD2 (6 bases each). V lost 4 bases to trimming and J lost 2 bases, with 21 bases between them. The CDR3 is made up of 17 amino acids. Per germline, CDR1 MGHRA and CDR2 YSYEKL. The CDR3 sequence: CASSPTSPGEVPYEQYF. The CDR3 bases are TGCGCCAGCAGCCCCACTTCCCCAGGGGAGGTACCCTACGAGCAGTACTTC.

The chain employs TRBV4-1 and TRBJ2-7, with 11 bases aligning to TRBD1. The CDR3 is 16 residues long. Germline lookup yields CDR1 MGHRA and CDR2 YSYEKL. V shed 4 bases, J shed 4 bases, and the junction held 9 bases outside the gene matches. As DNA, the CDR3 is TGCGCCAGCAGCCCCATGCCCGGACAGGGGGCTTACGAGCAGTACTTC. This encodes CASSPMPGQGAYEQYF.